The entry below describes one TCR beta chain. The antigen is not known. Gene labels here are mouse ones. The observed sequence ends 4 residues before the CDR3 terminus, with the missing tail filled in from the germline J gene. CD4, CD8alpha, NKG2D, NKG2ACE and other markers were used to sort pooled cutaneous lymph node cells. The sample originates from a study of CD8+ T cells in alopecia areata. Study observations and caveats: Lesional scalp displayed greater clonality than normal scalp, most notably in alopecia totalis/universalis.

There are 14 residues in the CDR3. V shed 5 bases, J shed 1 base, and the junction held 5 bases outside the gene matches. Germline assignment: CDR1 NNHNN and CDR2 SYGAGS (reference sequence). cDNA serving as the sequencing template came from extracted, reverse transcribed RNA. Clones were read by immunoSEQ multiplex PCR, and TCRdb kept only the in-frame ones, dropping some. There are 200,000 to 300,000 clones in the sample, none observed a single time. This chain connects TRBV13-2 to TRBJ1-1; TRBD1 matches at 7 bases. Sequences were obtained from CD4+ T cells sorted from a lymph node. The receptor was isolated from a C3H/HeJ mouse with alopecia areata. MHC haplotype here: H2-k. The sequenced CDR3 bases are TGTGCCAGCGGGAACCGGGACAGAAACACA. This codes for CASGNRDRNT. The whole CDR3 sequence reads CASGNRDRNTEVFF.